Listed here are 11 T cell receptor beta chains from one sample, sequenced in a study of blood T cells in healthy people across ages. Primed by a sample-barcoded 5' primer and a J-beta primer mix, a second PCR proceeded for about 7 to 12 cycles. TCRdb called the 5' RACE reads again in MiXCR, with one record for every CDR3 protein. Among about 1,500,000 distinct CDR3 sequences, roughly 30% were seen once, and the ten largest hold approximately 7.7%. Sequencing used blood. The origin of the receptors is a woman aged 30 to 39 in good health.

The chain links TRBV24-1 to TRBJ2-5, with D possibly TRBD2 on 5 matching bases. CDR3 size: 14 residues. Looked up from germline, CDR1 is KGHDR and CDR2 is SFDVKD. Trimming removed 4 bases at V and 3 bases at J, with 11 bases between. CDR3 nucleotide sequence: TGTGCCACCAGTGACCCGGCGAGGGAAGAGACCCAGTACTTC. Translation gives CATSDPAREETQYF.

This clonotype was detected many times. V and J are TRBV12-3 or TRBV12-4 and TRBJ2-7, with D unresolved. V shed 7 bases and J shed 2 bases, with 27 bases lying between them. The length of the CDR3 is 18 residues. The CDR3 loop is CASTPPSAQWVNTYEQYF. In DNA, the CDR3 is TGTGCCAGCACTCCTCCCTCAGCCCAATGGGTTAACACCTACGAGCAGTACTTC.

This clonotype was observed a few times. The chain links TRBV29-1 to TRBJ1-2; 7 bases align to TRBD1. J gave up 8 bases and V 7 bases, and 13 bases lay outside the gene matches. The germline CDR1 and CDR2 sequences are SQVTM and ANQGSEA. The CDR3 runs to 13 residues. CDR3 sequence (DNA): TGCAGCGCCGACATACAGGGGTTTATGGGCTACACCTTC. It specifies CSADIQGFMGYTF.

This chain joins TRBV27 and TRBJ1-1; weak D call: TRBD1 (6 bases). CDR1 and CDR2 (germline): MNHEY, SMNVEV (reference sequence). Trimming took off 2 bases at V and 0 bases at J, with 10 bases between the two ends. The CDR3 is made up of 15 amino acids. The CDR3, as DNA: TGTGCCAGCAGTTTAAGCGGGACATTGAACACTGAAGCTTTCTTT. It translates to CASSLSGTLNTEAFF.

There are many counts of this clonotype. The J gene is TRBJ2-1, the V gene TRBV29-1; 11 bases align to TRBD2. The trim removed 5 bases at V and 5 bases at J, leaving 14 bases unmatched. CDR3 length equals 17 residues. Germline V gene data show CDR1 as SQVTM and CDR2 as ANQGSEA. The CDR3 here is CSVPKGTSGGLNNEQFF. The CDR3 nucleotides are TGCAGCGTTCCCAAGGGGACTAGCGGCGGCCTAAACAATGAGCAGTTCTTC.

This clonotype was picked up many times. The rearrangement links TRBV6-6 to TRBJ2-1; D possibly corresponds to TRBD2 (5 bases). The germline V gene encodes CDR1 MNHNY and CDR2 SVGAGI (reference sequence). The CDR3 has 15 amino acids. Trimming removed 2 bases at V and 5 bases at J, with 13 bases between. CDR3 in DNA: TGTGCCAGCAGTTACAGGGAGACCAAAAACAATGAGCAGTTCTTC. This encodes CASSYRETKNNEQFF.

The chain employs TRBV6-5 and TRBJ1-5; maybe TRBD1 (6 bases). V was shortened by 5 bases and J by 2 bases, with 13 bases between the two germline ends. CDR3 length: 15 amino acids. Germline-derived CDR1 and CDR2 are MNHEY and SVGAGI. CDR3 sequence reads: CASSQGFYGNQPQHF. Here the CDR3 DNA reads TGTGCCAGCAGTCAGGGGTTTTACGGCAATCAGCCCCAGCATTTT.

This rearrangement joins TRBV2 to TRBJ2-7; a possible D gene is TRBD1 (6 bases). Per the germline V gene, CDR1 is SNHLY and CDR2 is FYNNEI. This CDR3 is 14 amino acids long. Trimming pared 3 bases from V and 3 bases from J, leaving 12 bases between. CDR3 nucleotides: TGTGCCAGCAGTGATGAGGGGGTGGTCTACGAGCAGTACTTC. Protein: CASSDEGVVYEQYF.

As concerns this clonotype: A read error may account for a junction end that differs from germline. The V call is TRBV7-8, the J call TRBJ2-5; the match to TRBD2 covers 11 bases. Germline values: CDR1 SGHVS, CDR2 FQNEAQ. The CDR3 length is 16 residues. CDR3 protein: CASSGRLAGRQEAQYF. The CDR3, as DNA: TGTGCCAGCAGCGGGAGACTAGCGGGACGGCAAGAGGCCCAGTACTTC.

The CDR3 is CASSPPGLAFLEQYF. CDR3 nucleotide sequence: TGTGCCAGCAGCCCTCCGGGACTAGCGTTTCTCGAGCAGTACTTC. This chain uses TRBV5-5 with TRBJ2-7; 10 bases are shared with TRBD2. The germline CDR1 and CDR2 sequences are SGHKS and YYEKEE (reference sequence). V was clipped by 4 bases and J by 6 bases; unmatched bases: 10. CDR3 size: 15 residues.

The chain uses TRBV2 and TRBJ2-2, with D perhaps TRBD1 or TRBD2 (5 bases each). Germline loops: CDR1 SNHLY, CDR2 FYNNEI. Deletions cut 7 bases from V and 6 bases from J, with 9 bases between. This CDR3 is 12 amino acids long. For the CDR3, the DNA is TGTGCCAGCAAAGGGACCGCCGGGGAGCTGTTTTTT. It codes for CASKGTAGELFF.